In this sample, the clone carrying this T cell receptor beta chain turned up a few times. Its antigen is still unknown. One entry per CDR3 protein results from TCRdb running MiXCR on the RT-PCR reads. Of about 700,000 distinct CDR3 sequences listed, approximately 14% are singletons. The record originates from a study of response to subunit inactivated influenza vaccine. V was shortened by 5 bases and J by 7 bases, with 14 bases between the two germline ends. Looked up from germline, CDR1 is MNHEY and CDR2 is SMNVEV (reference sequence). CDR3 length: 14 residues. General study findings and limits: Authors suggested few new T cells are recruited by each seasonal influenza vaccination.

The sample in question was PBMCs from blood, obtained 14 to 15 days before vaccination. The clonotype was recovered from a man between 50 and 59 years old who received an inactivated influenza vaccine. The rearrangement links TRBV27 to TRBJ1-4; the D is unclear. This CDR3 is CASSPRSTGEKLFF. The DNA for the CDR3 is TGTGCCAGCAGTCCCAGGAGCACGGGTGAAAAACTGTTTTTT.